This entry lists 30 T cell receptor beta chains sequenced from one sample in a study of identifying expanded T cells in peripheral blood. Sequencing was performed with immunoSEQ multiplex PCR; in TCRdb, only in-frame clones are kept and a portion is missing. The repertoire includes more than 95,000 clones, approximately 88% of them detected once, and 3% to 3.5% sits in the top ten. Material for sequencing was blood. These receptors all stem from a person aged 18 to 69 in good health.

The chain recombines TRBV30 with TRBJ1-2, with D perhaps matching TRBD1 (5 bases). Germline V lookup: CDR1 GTSNPN, CDR2 SVGIG (reference sequence). This CDR3 spans 13 amino acids. V was shortened by 1 base and J by 8 bases, with 14 bases between the two germline ends. The CDR3 is CAWSAGPSGGYTF. Here the CDR3 DNA reads TGTGCCTGGAGTGCGGGACCGTCGGGCGGCTACACCTTC. Looking up the rest from reference TRBV30 and TRBJ1-2 gives the full variable domain: SQTIHQWPATLVQPVGSPLSLECTVEGTSNPNLYWYRQAAGRGLQLLFYSVGIGQISSEVPQNLSASRPQDRQFILSSKKLLLSDSGFYLCAWSAGPSGGYTFGSGTRLTVV.

This rearrangement joins TRBV2 to TRBJ1-1; no firm D call. The CDR3 length is 14 residues. The germline CDR1 and CDR2 sequences are SNHLY and FYNNEI. V was pared by 4 bases and J by 1 base, with 10 bases between. The CDR3 DNA is TGTGCCAGCAGTGGGCAATTAGAGAACACTGAAGCTTTCTTT. Encoded protein: CASSGQLENTEAFF.

This clone occurred once. The V call is TRBV5-4, the J call TRBJ2-2; D is unclear. Trimming removed 5 bases from V and 5 bases from J, with 13 bases in between. The CDR3 is made up of 14 amino acids. The germline V gene encodes CDR1 SGHNT and CDR2 YYREEE (reference sequence). This CDR3 reads CASRGTPTTGELFF. CDR3 in DNA: TGTGCCAGCAGGGGCACCCCCACAACCGGGGAGCTGTTTTTT.

This chain joins TRBV19 and TRBJ1-4, with TRBD1 as a possible D gene (6 bases). Per germline, CDR1 LNHDA and CDR2 SQIVND (reference sequence). V shed 6 bases and J shed 0 bases, with 11 bases lying between them. The CDR3 loop spans 15 amino acids. CDR3 residues: CASSNRVATNEKLFF. Here the CDR3 DNA reads TGTGCCAGTAGCAACAGGGTTGCAACTAATGAAAAACTGTTTTTT.

V and J are TRBV6-6 and TRBJ2-7; D not certain. The germline V gene has CDR1 MNHNY and CDR2 SVGAGI (reference sequence). With 5 bases removed from V and 3 bases from J, the gap between germline ends came to 8 bases. The CDR3 has 12 amino acids. CDR3 region: CASSTDVYEQYF. Written as DNA, the CDR3 is TGTGCCAGCAGTACGGACGTCTACGAGCAGTACTTC.

Regarding this clone: Other DNA sequences in this specimen translate into the identical CDR3. The chain joins TRBV30 to TRBJ2-7; 11 nucleotides align to TRBD1. From germline, CDR1 is GTSNPN and CDR2 SVGIG (reference sequence). V shed 3 bases and J 4 bases; nucleotides not matched to a gene: 8. This CDR3 is built from 15 residues. The CDR3 sequence is CAWSEGTGGGYEQYF. As DNA, the CDR3 is TGTGCCTGGAGCGAAGGGACAGGGGGTGGATACGAGCAGTACTTC.

The chain is built from TRBV30 and TRBJ1-6; D is possibly TRBD1 (5 bases). Germline V gives CDR1 GTSNPN, CDR2 SVGIG (reference sequence). Trimming took off 2 bases at V and 7 bases at J, with 21 bases between the two ends. CDR3 length: 17 amino acids. The CDR3 DNA sequence: TGTGCCTGGAGTCACGTATCTCGACAGCTCGAAAATTCACCCCTCCACTTT. Its protein is CAWSHVSRQLENSPLHF.

The chain couples TRBV7-2 to TRBJ1-6; 8 positions match TRBD1. CDR1 and CDR2 (germline): SGHTA, FQGNSA. The junction had 5 bases not matched to a gene; V was cut back by 1 base and J by 9 bases. The CDR3 consists of 15 residues. The CDR3 here is CASSLGQGLGSPLHF. DNA of the CDR3: TGTGCCAGCAGCTTAGGACAGGGGCTGGGTTCACCCCTCCACTTT.

In the case of this clone: One end of the junction does not line up with germline, which may come from a read error. This chain joins TRBV5-8 and TRBJ1-5; 8 nucleotides line up with TRBD1. This CDR3 contains 15 residues. Germline V gene lookup returns CDR1 SGHTS and CDR2 YDEGEE. For the CDR3, the DNA is TGTGCCACCAGCATGGGCAGGGGGCATGGTCAGCCCCAGCATTTT. Its protein product is CATSMGRGHGQPQHF.

The chain couples TRBV9 to TRBJ2-7; D ambiguous. The CDR3 consists of 14 residues. Trimming removed 3 bases from V and 5 bases from J, with 15 bases in between. Germline V CDR1 and CDR2: SGDLS, YYNGEE. The chain's CDR3 is CASSGGSDMDEQYF. DNA of the CDR3: TGTGCCAGCAGCGGTGGCAGTGACATGGACGAGCAGTACTTC.

The chain couples TRBV5-6 to TRBJ2-7, with D perhaps matching TRBD1 (6 bases). The V gene lost 2 bases and the J gene lost 4 bases, with 10 bases spanning the gap. Germline V gene data show CDR1 as SGHDT and CDR2 as YYEEEE. The CDR3 runs 13 residues. The CDR3, as DNA: TGTGCCAGCAGCTTCGGACAGAATTACGAGCAGTACTTC. Translation gives CASSFGQNYEQYF.

V usage is TRBV7-2 and J usage is TRBJ1-2; TRBD1 matches at 8 bases. Losses at the gene ends were 4 bases for V and 8 bases for J; bases not matched to a gene: 6. Germline CDR1 reads SGHTA; CDR2 reads FQGNSA. The CDR3 contains 13 residues. In DNA form, the CDR3 reads TGTGCCAGCAGCTGGGACAGGCAGGGAGGCTACACCTTC. Amino acids: CASSWDRQGGYTF.

The gene calls are TRBV7-2 and TRBJ1-2, with TRBD1 matching over 7 bases. This CDR3 spans 13 amino acids. The germline V gene has CDR1 SGHTA and CDR2 FQGNSA. With 5 bases clipped from V and 5 bases from J, the junction kept 5 bases outside the gene matches. Here the CDR3 reads CASSGRTGYGYTF. CDR3 DNA: TGTGCCAGCAGCGGACGGACAGGTTATGGCTACACCTTC.

This chain joins TRBV27 and TRBJ2-7, with TRBD1 matching 11 bases. Germline-derived CDR1 and CDR2 are MNHEY and SMNVEV (reference sequence). This CDR3 is built from 15 residues. With 3 bases clipped from V and 0 bases from J, the junction kept 1 base outside the gene matches. The CDR3 loop is CASSLGTGGSYEQYF. CDR3 DNA sequence: TGTGCCAGCAGTTTGGGGACAGGGGGCTCCTACGAGCAGTACTTC.

This rearrangement joins TRBV19 to TRBJ1-1, with D uncertain. This CDR3 spans 12 amino acids. CDR1 LNHDA and CDR2 SQIVND come from the germline V gene (reference sequence). The ends were cut back, 4 bases at V and 1 base at J, with 4 bases in the middle. CDR3 DNA: TGTGCCAGTAGTACCGGGAACACTGAAGCTTTCTTT. It encodes CASSTGNTEAFF. Supplemented by reference TRBV19 and TRBJ1-1, the full variable domain reads DGGITQSPKYLFRKEGQNVTLSCEQNLNHDAMYWYRQDPGQGLRLIYYSQIVNDFQKGDIAEGYSVSREKKESFPLTVTSAQKNPTAFYLCASSTGNTEAFFGQGTRLTVV.

DNA of the CDR3: TGTGCCAGTCGATCAGAACATTCTCGCACCGGGGAGCTGTTTTTT. Its protein is CASRSEHSRTGELFF. V usage is TRBV7-8 and J usage is TRBJ2-2; D is uncertain. Germline loops: CDR1 SGHVS, CDR2 FQNEAQ. The CDR3 is made up of 15 amino acids. V lost 9 bases and J 4 bases, leaving 18 bases between the germline ends.

The CDR3 loop reads CSVGILGADTQYF. The DNA of the CDR3 is TGCAGCGTTGGGATATTGGGGGCGGATACGCAGTATTTT. The V gene is TRBV29-1, the J gene TRBJ2-3, with TRBD1 as a possible D gene (6 bases). Germline V gene sequence: CDR1 SQVTM, CDR2 ANQGSEA. The CDR3 is 13 amino acids. Trimming cost V 4 bases and J 6 bases, with 14 bases left between them.

This chain uses TRBV11-2 with TRBJ2-7; D remains ambiguous. V shed 2 bases and J shed 3 bases, with 14 bases lying between them. This CDR3 has 15 residues. The germline CDR1 and CDR2 sequences are SGHAT and FQNNGV. CDR3 nucleotide sequence: TGTGCCAGCAGCTTACAGGAGTACTCGGTCTACGAGCAGTACTTC. Its translation is CASSLQEYSVYEQYF.

This clone appeared a single time. The rearrangement joins TRBV13 to TRBJ1-1; the D gene is possibly TRBD1 (6 bases). V was cut by 3 bases and J by 2 bases, with 22 bases left in between. The CDR3 covers 18 residues. Germline V gene data show CDR1 as PRHDT and CDR2 as FYEKMQ (reference sequence). The CDR3 DNA sequence: TGTGCCAGCAGCTTCGCACTGGGGACATTAGCCGCCAACACTGAAGCTTTCTTT. The encoded protein is CASSFALGTLAANTEAFF.

The chain recombines TRBV6-5 with TRBJ2-3; D tentatively reads TRBD1 or TRBD2 (5 bases each). The V end lost 5 bases, the J end lost 4 bases, and 16 bases lay between the germline ends. Germline-derived CDR1 and CDR2 are MNHEY and SVGAGI. CDR3 length equals 15 residues. CDR3 coding DNA: TGTGCCAGCAGTCGGAGCAGGGACCGCGCAGATACGCAGTATTTT. It specifies CASSRSRDRADTQYF.

The chain recombines TRBV25-1 with TRBJ1-2, with 7 bases aligning to TRBD1. Unmatched junction bases numbered 13, after V lost 4 bases and J lost 5 bases. The length of the CDR3 is 16 residues. Germline V gene sequence: CDR1 MGHDK, CDR2 SYGVNS. CDR3 nucleotides: TGTGCCAGCAGTGTATCCCCCGGACAGGATATATATGGCTACACCTTC. Protein sequence: CASSVSPGQDIYGYTF.

The V and J genes are TRBV18 and TRBJ2-7; D remains ambiguous. Germline CDR1 KGHSH, CDR2 LQKENI. The CDR3 has 12 residues. Trimming left V 0 bases short and J 6 bases short, with 6 bases between. The CDR3 nucleotides are TGTGCCAGCTCACCACCGGTAGGCGAGCAGTACTTC. Its translation is CASSPPVGEQYF.

The V and J genes are TRBV7-2 and TRBJ1-3, with TRBD1 matching over 7 bases. Germline trimming cut 7 bases from V and 4 bases from J; bases unmatched to any gene: 10. CDR1 and CDR2 from the germline V gene are SGHTA and FQGNSA. The CDR3 has 15 residues. The CDR3 DNA follows: TGTGCCAGCACCCCAGAGGGGGCGGGAGGAAACACCATATATTTT. Residues: CASTPEGAGGNTIYF.

The chain is built from TRBV27 and TRBJ1-2, with D unresolved. The germline gives CDR1 MNHEY, CDR2 SMNVEV (reference sequence). CDR3 length: 14 amino acids. Trimming removed 4 bases at V and 3 bases at J, with 12 bases between. CDR3 loop: CASSYRPRDYGYTF. The CDR3 nucleotides are TGTGCCAGCAGTTACCGCCCCCGGGACTATGGCTACACCTTC.

This clone has more than one count but fewer than ten. This chain links TRBV7-2 with TRBJ2-2, with a tentative D call TRBD2 (5 bases). CDR1 is SGHTA, CDR2 FQGNSA, per germline. Trimming shortened V by 5 bases and J by 4 bases, and 11 bases separated the two germline ends. The CDR3 spans 14 residues. CDR3 protein: CASSREGGTGELFF. The CDR3, as DNA: TGTGCCAGCAGCCGAGAGGGTGGCACCGGGGAGCTGTTTTTT.

The chain recombines TRBV11-2 with TRBJ2-7; the D is unclear. Trimming took off 5 bases at V and 1 base at J, with 15 bases between the two ends. The CDR3 contains 15 residues. Per the germline V gene, CDR1 is SGHAT and CDR2 is FQNNGV. In nucleotides, the CDR3 is TGTGCCAGCAGCGGTGAGTGGGGAAGGTCCTACGAGCAGTACTTC. This gives the protein CASSGEWGRSYEQYF.

This clone was recorded a few times. V and J are TRBV9 and TRBJ1-1; 7 bases fit TRBD1. Per the germline V gene, CDR1 is SGDLS and CDR2 is YYNGEE. The CDR3 extends over 15 amino acids. J lost 0 bases, V lost 5 bases, and 7 bases had no gene match. The CDR3 DNA reads TGTGCCAGCAGTAGCGGGGACAGCATGAACACTGAAGCTTTCTTT. This codes for CASSSGDSMNTEAFF.

A single count supports this clone. The chain carries TRBV7-9 and TRBJ2-7, with 8 nucleotides matching TRBD2. CDR1 and CDR2 (germline): SEHNR, FQNEAQ (reference sequence). With 2 bases clipped from V and 2 bases from J, the junction kept 8 bases outside the gene matches. This CDR3 is built from 16 residues. CDR3 sequence reads: CASSLYSTSVTYEQYF. DNA of the CDR3: TGTGCCAGCAGCTTATATTCGACTAGCGTAACCTACGAGCAGTACTTC.

This chain links TRBV18 with TRBJ2-5; no clear D gene. V lost 6 bases to trimming and J lost 4 bases, with 9 bases between them. The CDR3 covers 12 residues. CDR1 KGHSH and CDR2 LQKENI come from the germline V gene. The CDR3 here is CASSGGLETQYF. CDR3 nucleotides: TGTGCCAGCTCCGGTGGTTTAGAGACCCAGTACTTC.

For this clone: In the same sample, other DNA sequences code for this CDR3. This chain uses TRBV10-3 with TRBJ1-1; D gene uncertain. CDR1 and CDR2 from the germline V gene are ENHRY and SYGVKD. CDR3 length equals 11 residues. V lost 3 bases and J lost 7, with 6 bases in between. CDR3: CAISEGIEAFF. CDR3 DNA sequence: TGTGCCATCAGTGAAGGGATTGAAGCTTTCTTT.